Each of the 28 T cell receptor beta chains below was sequenced from the same sample in a study of OX40 agonist ivuxolimab in advanced cancers. TCRdb keeps only in-frame clones here, not all; method: immunoSEQ multiplex PCR. The data show almost 50,000 clones, with approximately 90% seen just once and approximately 52% held by the top ten. Here the sequenced sample was CD4+ or CD8+ T cells sorted from blood, taken in a trial of the OX40 agonist ivuxolimab. Every receptor here comes from an adult with an advanced solid tumor such as melanoma, head and neck, liver or kidney cancer.

This clone was seen just once. The chain combines TRBV6-6 with TRBJ2-6; tentatively, D is TRBD2 (6 bases). This CDR3 region has 15 residues. V was shortened by 2 bases and J by 2 bases, with 7 bases between the two germline ends. CDR1 is MNHNY, CDR2 SVGAGI, per germline (reference sequence). The CDR3 sequence: CASSYGGAGANVLTF. Written as DNA, the CDR3 is TGTGCCAGCAGTTACGGAGGGGCTGGGGCCAACGTCCTGACTTTC.

This clone was counted only a few times. It is unclear where the CDR3 begins or ends on the DNA, so no DNA is shown, and the CDR3 is as TCRdb lists it. J is TRBJ2-4 and V is TRBV30; whether TRBD2, the table's D call, matches the DNA was not checked. The CDR3 is 12 amino acids long, termini counted. Germline V gene sequence: CDR1 GTSNPN, CDR2 SVGIG (reference sequence). CDR3 residues: CAWGVGTSGLYF.

This clone showed up just a few times. The rearrangement joins TRBV7-3 to TRBJ2-7; 9 positions match TRBD2. CDR1 and CDR2 from the germline V gene are SGHTA and FQGTGA. The J segment lost 5 bases and the V segment lost 5 bases, leaving 10 bases of the junction unmatched. CDR3 length: 15 residues. CDR3 amino acids: CASSPHSGSVDEQYF. CDR3 nucleotide sequence: TGTGCCAGCAGCCCTCATAGCGGGAGTGTGGACGAGCAGTACTTC.

The V call is TRBV10-3, the J call TRBJ1-5; TRBD1 agrees at 9 bases. V gave up 4 bases and J gave up 3 bases; unmatched junction bases: 4. Germline lookup yields CDR1 ENHRY and CDR2 SYGVKD. CDR3 length: 15 residues. CDR3 DNA sequence: TGTGCCATCAGTGGGGGACAGGGACTCAATCAGCCCCAGCATTTT. It yields the protein CAISGGQGLNQPQHF.

The chain links TRBV10-3 to TRBJ2-7; D possibly corresponds to TRBD2 (5 bases). The germline V gene encodes CDR1 ENHRY and CDR2 SYGVKD. The germline V and J ends were trimmed by 3 bases and 3 bases, with 12 bases remaining between them. The CDR3 totals 14 residues. In DNA, the CDR3 is TGTGCCATCAGTGACCCCGAGGGCGTCTACGAGCAGTACTTC. This gives the protein CAISDPEGVYEQYF.

This clone was recorded a few times. CDR3 in amino acids: CASAPGQGPYNEQFF. The CDR3 coding sequence is TGTGCCAGCGCCCCCGGACAGGGGCCATACAATGAGCAGTTCTTC. The rearrangement uses TRBV6-4 and TRBJ2-1; 9 bases map to TRBD1. Germline CDR1 and CDR2: MRHNA and SNTAGT. Unmatched junction bases numbered 9, after V lost 8 bases and J lost 4 bases. The CDR3 is 15 amino acids.

In this sample, this clone turned up a few times. This chain links TRBV6-1 with TRBJ2-7, with a possible D match to TRBD1 (5 bases). V lost 3 bases and J 7 bases, leaving 10 bases between the germline ends. There are 12 residues in the CDR3. Looked up from germline, CDR1 is MNHNS and CDR2 is SASEGT. The CDR3 nucleotides read TGTGCCAGCAGTGACCTGACAGCAGAGCAGTACTTC. Protein sequence: CASSDLTAEQYF.

The DNA of the CDR3 is TGCGCCAGCAGCCCCGGAGGAGGCGACTACGAGCAGTACTTC. This codes for CASSPGGGDYEQYF. The genes are TRBV5-1 and TRBJ2-7; D possibly corresponds to TRBD2 (5 bases). The CDR3 runs to 14 residues. CDR1 and CDR2 from the germline V gene are SGHRS and YFSETQ. V lost 4 bases and J lost 3, with 14 bases in between.

The rearrangement uses TRBV27 and TRBJ1-2; D perhaps matches TRBD1 (5 bases). Germline V gene data show CDR1 as MNHEY and CDR2 as SMNVEV (reference sequence). V was cut by 2 bases and J by 5 bases, with 9 bases left in between. The length of the CDR3 is 13 residues. The CDR3 spells CASSLGGGYGYTF. The CDR3 DNA is TGTGCCAGCAGTTTAGGGGGTGGGTATGGCTACACCTTC.

The rearrangement uses TRBV7-2 and TRBJ1-4, with D possibly TRBD1 on 5 matching bases. The V gene lost 1 base and the J gene lost 3 bases, with 15 bases spanning the gap. Germline V gives CDR1 SGHTA, CDR2 FQGNSA. CDR3 length: 17 residues. CDR3 nucleotide sequence: TGTGCCAGCAGCTTAGTTAGTTCGGGGGTTGCTAATGAAAAACTGTTTTTT. Residues: CASSLVSSGVANEKLFF.

This chain connects TRBV4-3 to TRBJ1-3; TRBD1 might be the D (5 bases). The V end was cut by 0 bases, the J end by 9 bases, with 15 bases between. The CDR3 consists of 15 residues. CDR1 is LGHNA, CDR2 YSLEER, per germline. The CDR3, as DNA: TGCGCCAGCAGCCAAGAAGGCCAGGGCAAGGGCACCATATATTTT. This sequence encodes CASSQEGQGKGTIYF.

CDR3 bases: TGTGCCAGCAGTTTCCCGTCAGGGGGTGGGGGCGTTGGCTACACCTTC. As protein: CASSFPSGGGGVGYTF. This chain links TRBV28 with TRBJ1-2, with 7 positions matching TRBD1. V lost 3 bases to trimming and J lost 7 bases; unmatched junction nucleotides: 14. The CDR3 length is 16 residues. Germline V lookup: CDR1 MDHEN, CDR2 SYDVKM.

This chain uses TRBV7-9 with TRBJ2-2, with D unclear. Germline V gene data show CDR1 as SEHNR and CDR2 as FQNEAQ (reference sequence). Trimming removed 5 bases at V and 6 bases at J, with 4 bases between. The CDR3 has 11 amino acids. The CDR3 region has the DNA TGTGCCAGCAGCCCCGCCGGGGAGCTGTTTTTT. Translation: CASSPAGELFF.

The V gene is TRBV5-1, the J gene TRBJ2-3; D perhaps matches TRBD1 (5 bases). Germline V gene sequence: CDR1 SGHRS, CDR2 YFSETQ. The CDR3 loop spans 14 amino acids. Trimming pared 5 bases from V and 2 bases from J, leaving 12 bases between. The CDR3 DNA reads TGCGCCAGCAGACCGACAGTTACCACAGATACGCAGTATTTT. It translates to CASRPTVTTDTQYF.

This clone was detected only once. The chain links TRBV19 to TRBJ2-1; 10 positions match TRBD2. CDR3 length: 16 residues. Germline assignment: CDR1 LNHDA and CDR2 SQIVND (reference sequence). V was pared by 5 bases and J by 4 bases, with 8 bases of the junction left unmatched. CDR3 in amino acids: CASSPPGLAPYNEQFF. DNA for the CDR3: TGTGCCAGTAGTCCACCGGGACTAGCGCCATACAATGAGCAGTTCTTC. Variable domain in full (rest from reference TRBV19 and TRBJ2-1): DGGITQSPKYLFRKEGQNVTLSCEQNLNHDAMYWYRQDPGQGLRLIYYSQIVNDFQKGDIAEGYSVSREKKESFPLTVTSAQKNPTAFYLCASSPPGLAPYNEQFFGPGTRLTVL.

This chain links TRBV25-1 with TRBJ2-5; no definite D call. V dropped 2 bases and J dropped 5 bases, with 9 bases sitting between them. This CDR3 has 13 amino acids. Germline CDR1 reads MGHDK; CDR2 reads SYGVNS. This chain's CDR3 is CASSELSGETQYF. CDR3 nucleotides: TGTGCCAGCAGTGAACTAAGTGGGGAGACCCAGTACTTC.

Points on this clone: The junction shows a germline mismatch at one end, possibly a read error. The rearrangement links TRBV4-3 to TRBJ1-4; 11 bases fit TRBD1. This CDR3 is 15 amino acids long. Germline V gene lookup returns CDR1 LGHNA and CDR2 YSLEER. Here the CDR3 reads CASSQGTGGYEKLFF. Here the CDR3 DNA reads TGCGCCAGCAGCCAGGGGACAGGGGGGTATGAAAAGCTGTTTTTT.

This chain links TRBV29-1 with TRBJ2-7; 11 bases are shared with TRBD1. Germline V gene lookup returns CDR1 SQVTM and CDR2 ANQGSEA. J lost 6 bases, V lost 7 bases, and 2 bases had no gene match. The CDR3 runs to 11 residues. The CDR3 here is CSGTGGGEQYF. In nucleotides, the CDR3 is TGCAGCGGGACAGGGGGCGGCGAGCAGTACTTC.

V and J are TRBV4-3 and TRBJ2-3, with 8 bases identical to TRBD2. Germline V gives CDR1 LGHNA, CDR2 YSLEER. The CDR3 length is 17 residues. J was trimmed by 0 bases and V by 0 bases; bases with no gene match: 5. CDR3 coding DNA: TGCGCCAGCAGCCAAGATCTACGGGGGGGTAGCACAGATACGCAGTATTTT. This encodes CASSQDLRGGSTDTQYF.

This clone was detected once. This sequence joins TRBV10-3 and TRBJ1-5; D is perhaps TRBD1 (5 bases). The V end was cut by 5 bases, the J end by 2 bases, with 10 bases between. This CDR3 has 14 amino acids. Germline CDR1 is ENHRY and CDR2 is SYGVKD. Here the CDR3 reads CAISQGNGNQPQHF. The DNA for the CDR3 is TGTGCCATCAGTCAGGGTAATGGCAATCAGCCCCAGCATTTT.

The CDR3 reads CASSSRPGEQYF. The CDR3 nucleotides are TGTGCCAGCAGCTCGCGACCGGGCGAGCAGTACTTC. The J gene is TRBJ2-7, the V gene TRBV7-9; no reliable D call. The V end was cut by 4 bases, the J end by 6 bases, with 10 bases between. This CDR3 is built from 12 residues. Germline assignment: CDR1 SEHNR and CDR2 FQNEAQ (reference sequence). The entire variable domain, with the rest obtained from reference TRBV7-9 and TRBJ2-7, is as follows: DTGVSQNPRHKITKRGQNVTFRCDPISEHNRLYWYRQTLGQGPEFLTYFQNEAQLEKSRLLSDRFSAERPKGSFSTLEIQRTEQGDSAMYLCASSSRPGEQYFGPGTRLTVT.

This chain uses TRBV6-6 with TRBJ2-1; possible D gene TRBD2, 5 bases. The V end was cut by 6 bases, the J end by 2 bases, with 14 bases between. CDR3 length: 15 residues. Germline CDR1 and CDR2: MNHNY and SVGAGI (reference sequence). In DNA form, the CDR3 reads TGTGCCAGCAGCCCGCCTACGGGAACCTACAATGAGCAGTTCTTC. This encodes CASSPPTGTYNEQFF.

This clone was observed once. The CDR3 is CASTGEGLAGSEQYF. The CDR3 region has the DNA TGTGCCAGCACCGGAGAAGGACTAGCGGGGTCCGAGCAGTACTTC. The chain combines TRBV6-1 with TRBJ2-7; 12 positions match TRBD2. The length of the CDR3 is 15 residues. The junction had 10 bases not matched to a gene; V was cut back by 7 bases and J by 6 bases. Germline V gene sequence: CDR1 MNHNS, CDR2 SASEGT.

The rearrangement links TRBV5-6 to TRBJ1-6, with D hard to call. V was pared by 2 bases and J by 1 base, with 4 bases between. This CDR3 contains 14 residues. Germline values: CDR1 SGHDT, CDR2 YYEEEE. CDR3 amino acids: CASSFFSYNSPLHF. The CDR3 coding sequence is TGTGCCAGCAGCTTCTTTTCCTATAATTCACCCCTCCACTTT.

V and J are TRBV5-6 and TRBJ2-7, with 8 nucleotides matching TRBD1. The V gene's germline CDR1 is SGHDT and CDR2 YYEEEE. V lost 1 base to trimming and J lost 0 bases; unmatched junction nucleotides: 6. CDR3 length equals 16 residues. The CDR3 nucleotides read TGTGCCAGCAGCTTGTATTCCGGGACAGGCTCCTACGAGCAGTACTTC. It translates to CASSLYSGTGSYEQYF.

The DNA for the CDR3 is TGTGCCAGCAGCCAAGTGGGCCGGGTTGGGAACACTGAAGCTTTCTTT. Its protein product is CASSQVGRVGNTEAFF. This chain connects TRBV21-1 to TRBJ1-1. TRBV21-1 is designated a pseudogene. The CDR3 is made up of 16 amino acids.

The rearrangement links TRBV2 to TRBJ1-2; D is possibly TRBD1 (6 bases). Germline values: CDR1 SNHLY, CDR2 FYNNEI. Trimming took 8 bases from V and 1 from J, leaving 14 bases between them. The CDR3 loop spans 14 amino acids. CDR3 sequence: CASGTRTVNYGYTF. The CDR3 coding sequence is TGTGCCAGCGGGACAAGGACTGTTAACTATGGCTACACCTTC.

V is TRBV9 and J is TRBJ2-6, with a tentative D call TRBD2 (5 bases). The CDR3 length is 15 residues. Trimming removed 3 bases at V and 1 base at J, with 8 bases between. Per the germline V gene, CDR1 is SGDLS and CDR2 is YYNGEE. As DNA, the CDR3 is TGTGCCAGCAGCGAAGAGGGTTCTGGGGCCAACGTCCTGACTTTC. Its translation is CASSEEGSGANVLTF.